This T cell receptor beta chain is from a study of vaccination effects on CD4 cells after COVID-19. Overall study findings and caveats: Marked clonal contraction was seen late after vaccination (in both infection- and vaccine-induced clones). In the study, convalescent patients were few, and early post-infection timepoints were absent.

Sequencing was preceded by expansion of antigen-specific CD4+ T cells with viral peptide pools in the ViraFEST assay. Culture proceeded for 10 days, and CD4+ T cells were then isolated. Negative nucleocapsid antibody tests before and after vaccination confirmed no previous SARS-CoV-2 infection. Wells of a few million PBMC each were grown with 10 IU/ml IL-2 and about 9.6 ug/ml peptides. In regard to this clone: Its antigen is unidentified.

The repertoire was sequenced with immunoSEQ multiplex PCR; TCRdb's copy has only in-frame clones and lacks some. The data contain about 45,000 clones, roughly 79% of them seen just once; the ten biggest clones take up about 10%. The V end was cut by 5 bases, the J end by 4 bases, with 11 bases between. There are 13 residues in the CDR3. In germline, CDR1 is SGHTA, CDR2 FQGTGA. The specimen was CD4+ T cells from PBMCs cultured with SARS-CoV-2 spike peptides, collected before COVID-19 vaccination. The sequence derives from a human donor who received a COVID-19 vaccine. The J gene is TRBJ2-5, the V gene TRBV7-3; possibly TRBD1 for D (6 bases). CDR3 loop: CASSLTGLETQYF. In nucleotides, the CDR3 is TGTGCCAGCAGCCTGACAGGTTTAGAGACCCAGTACTTC.